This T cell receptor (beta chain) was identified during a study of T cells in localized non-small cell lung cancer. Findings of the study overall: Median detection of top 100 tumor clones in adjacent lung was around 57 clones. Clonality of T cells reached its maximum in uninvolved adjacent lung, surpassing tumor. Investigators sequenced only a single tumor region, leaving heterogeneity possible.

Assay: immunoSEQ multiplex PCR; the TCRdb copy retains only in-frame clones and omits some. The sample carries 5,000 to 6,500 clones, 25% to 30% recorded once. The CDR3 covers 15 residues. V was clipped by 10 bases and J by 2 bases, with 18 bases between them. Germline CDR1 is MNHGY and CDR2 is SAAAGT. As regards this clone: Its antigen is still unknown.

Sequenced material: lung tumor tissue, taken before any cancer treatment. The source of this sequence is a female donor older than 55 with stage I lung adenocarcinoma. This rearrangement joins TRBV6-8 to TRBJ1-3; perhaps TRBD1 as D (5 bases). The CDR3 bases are TGTGCCACGGAGGCTGGGGCAGGTCCTGGAAACACCATATATTTT. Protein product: CATEAGAGPGNTIYF.